These 24 T cell receptor beta chains share one sample of origin, sequenced in a study of low-dose radiotherapy and immunotherapy resistance in tumors. TCRs underwent 20 PCR cycles of amplification with a constant-region primer and V-primer adapter. TCRdb called the reads again in MiXCR, with one record for every CDR3 protein. The sample yields roughly 46,000 distinct CDR3 sequences, roughly 12% seen once. As for time point: before trial treatment. The specimen was PBMCs, collected before treatment. The receptor set was obtained from a female donor with ovarian cancer.

In its sample, this clonotype was seen many times. The chain combines TRBV10-3 with TRBJ2-3, with 10 bases that match TRBD1. This CDR3 is built from 15 residues. V lost 8 bases to trimming and J lost 1 base; unmatched junction nucleotides: 6. Germline lookup yields CDR1 ENHRY and CDR2 SYGVKD. CDR3 residues: CAILKGTGGTDTQYF. CDR3 DNA sequence: TGTGCCATCCTAAAGGGGACAGGGGGCACAGATACGCAGTATTTT.

As for this clonotype: A read error is the likely source, as a far larger clone sits one nucleotide away. The rearrangement joins TRBV30 to TRBJ2-7, with 8 bases that match TRBD1. CDR3 length: 13 amino acids. Germline assignment: CDR1 GTSNPN and CDR2 SVGIG (reference sequence). V dropped 1 base and J dropped 7; count of bases not matched to a gene: 6. The CDR3: CAWSGQGASEQYF. CDR3 sequence (DNA): TGTGCCTGGAGTGGCCAGGGGGCGTCTGAGCAGTACTTC.

This clonotype was detected many times. The chain couples TRBV27 to TRBJ1-1; TRBD1 agrees at 7 bases. The V gene's germline CDR1 is MNHEY and CDR2 SMNVEV (reference sequence). V dropped 10 bases and J dropped 7; count of bases not matched to a gene: 6. This CDR3 is 11 amino acids long. The CDR3 bases are TGTGCCACCAGACAGGGCTATGAAGCTTTCTTT. Protein sequence: CATRQGYEAFF.

This clonotype appeared many times. The V gene is TRBV20-1, the J gene TRBJ1-1; D gene ambiguous. With 0 bases removed from V and 5 bases from J, the gap between germline ends came to 4 bases. The V gene's germline CDR1 is DFQATT and CDR2 SNEGSKA (reference sequence). CDR3 length: 11 amino acids. This chain's CDR3 is CSARDQTEAFF. CDR3 sequence (DNA): TGCAGTGCTAGAGATCAGACTGAAGCTTTCTTT.

This clonotype was observed many times. This chain joins TRBV20-1 and TRBJ1-6; TRBD1 matches at 9 bases. CDR1 is DFQATT, CDR2 SNEGSKA, per germline (reference sequence). This CDR3 spans 16 amino acids. Trimming took 4 bases from V and 5 from J; bases not matched to a gene: 9. CDR3 DNA: TGCAGTGCTATACCTAACAGGGGGCTGGATAATTCACCCCTCCACTTT. Its translation: CSAIPNRGLDNSPLHF.

This clonotype was seen at least ten times. The chain couples TRBV29-1 to TRBJ2-1, with D perhaps matching TRBD2 (6 bases). The CDR3 extends over 15 amino acids. V lost 6 bases and J 2 bases, leaving 17 bases between the germline ends. Germline CDR1 SQVTM, CDR2 ANQGSEA. This CDR3 is CSVAGTRSTYNEQFF. CDR3 coding DNA: TGCAGCGTGGCCGGGACTCGAAGCACCTACAATGAGCAGTTCTTC.

This clonotype appeared many times. This chain uses TRBV13 with TRBJ2-6; 8 bases align to TRBD2. J lost 2 bases, V lost 5 bases, and 11 bases had no gene match. Germline CDR1 is PRHDT and CDR2 is FYEKMQ (reference sequence). The CDR3 is 18 amino acids. As DNA, the CDR3 is TGTGCCAGCAGCAATCTCAAGTCGGGAGGGGCTGGGGCCAACGTCCTGACTTTC. This sequence encodes CASSNLKSGGAGANVLTF.

This clonotype was seen many times. V usage is TRBV20-1 and J usage is TRBJ2-5; 12 bases map to TRBD1. The CDR3 spans 18 residues. Germline loops: CDR1 DFQATT, CDR2 SNEGSKA (reference sequence). V lost 1 base and J lost 5; bases outside the gene matches: 14. CDR3 protein: CSARGSGTGGMVVETQYF. The CDR3 DNA reads TGCAGTGCTAGAGGCTCCGGGACAGGGGGCATGGTGGTGGAGACCCAGTACTTC.

In its sample, this clonotype was seen many times. The CDR3 nucleotides are TGTGCCAGCAGTGGTGGTCAGGTCGTGGAGACCCAGTACTTC. Translation: CASSGGQVVETQYF. This rearrangement joins TRBV2 to TRBJ2-5; D ambiguous. V was trimmed by 4 bases and J by 5 bases, leaving 14 bases between them. The CDR3 extends over 14 amino acids. Germline CDR1 reads SNHLY; CDR2 reads FYNNEI.

This clonotype was detected many times. This chain uses TRBV30 with TRBJ1-3; D is uncertain. The germline V gene has CDR1 GTSNPN and CDR2 SVGIG (reference sequence). The CDR3 contains 12 residues. The V gene lost 3 bases and the J gene lost 1 base, with 4 bases spanning the gap. The CDR3 protein is CAWRGSGNTIYF. Written as DNA, the CDR3 is TGTGCCTGGAGGGGGTCTGGAAACACCATATATTTT.

For the CDR3, the DNA is TGCGCCAGCAGCACGGACACTTCCAAAAACATTCAGTACTTC. It yields the protein CASSTDTSKNIQYF. The V gene is TRBV5-1, the J gene TRBJ2-4; D is possibly TRBD1 (5 bases). The CDR3 totals 14 residues. V shed 4 bases and J shed 2 bases, with 10 bases lying between them. The germline CDR1 and CDR2 sequences are SGHRS and YFSETQ.

The V gene is TRBV3-1, the J gene TRBJ2-1; TRBD2 matches 10 bases. The V and J ends lost 2 bases and 10 bases, in that order; junction bases with no gene match: 8. The CDR3 is 15 residues long. Germline CDR1 is LGHDT and CDR2 is YNNKEL (reference sequence). CDR3 sequence reads: CASSQQAGGIAEQFF. CDR3 DNA: TGTGCCAGCAGCCAACAAGCGGGAGGGATAGCGGAGCAGTTCTTC.

This clonotype occurred many times. The V and J genes are TRBV20-1 and TRBJ1-2, with 11 bases fitting TRBD1. Trimming cost V 6 bases and J 8 bases; bases outside gene matches: 8. This CDR3 has 13 residues. The germline V gene has CDR1 DFQATT and CDR2 SNEGSKA (reference sequence). CDR3 bases: TGCAGTGCCGGTACGGGACAGGGGGACGGCTACACCTTC. It codes for CSAGTGQGDGYTF.

This clonotype was seen ten or more times. V usage is TRBV2 and J usage is TRBJ2-7; TRBD1 agrees at 9 bases. The V gene's germline CDR1 is SNHLY and CDR2 FYNNEI. The CDR3 contains 15 residues. V trimming: 5 bases; J trimming: 4 bases; junction bases outside the gene matches: 9. CDR3 loop: CASSINPDRGYEQYF. The DNA for the CDR3 is TGTGCCAGCAGTATAAATCCGGACAGGGGATACGAGCAGTACTTC.

This clonotype showed up many times. The gene calls are TRBV5-1 and TRBJ1-1; 7 bases are a match to TRBD1. This CDR3 comprises 15 residues. The V segment lost 7 bases and the J segment 0 bases; nucleotides outside the gene matches: 9. Per germline, CDR1 SGHRS and CDR2 YFSETQ. The CDR3 protein is CASYPGGGMNTEAFF. In DNA form, the CDR3 reads TGCGCCAGCTACCCTGGAGGGGGCATGAACACTGAAGCTTTCTTT. Filled out from reference TRBV5-1 and TRBJ1-1, the complete variable domain reads KAGVTQTPRYLIKTRGQQVTLSCSPISGHRSVSWYQQTPGQGLQFLFEYFSETQRNKGNFPGRFSGRQFSNSRSEMNVSTLELGDSALYLCASYPGGGMNTEAFFGQGTRLTVV.

This clonotype was seen many times. The V call is TRBV27, the J call TRBJ1-5; D may be TRBD1 (5 bases). The germline V and J ends were trimmed by 6 bases and 7 bases, with 13 bases remaining between them. There are 13 residues in the CDR3. Germline CDR1 MNHEY, CDR2 SMNVEV (reference sequence). The CDR3 region has the DNA TGTGCCAGCAGCAGGGAAGTGGGGCAGCCCCAGCATTTT. It encodes CASSREVGQPQHF.

This chain joins TRBV28 and TRBJ2-2, with D hard to call. The germline V gene has CDR1 MDHEN and CDR2 SYDVKM. The CDR3 has 15 amino acids. V was pared by 6 bases and J by 4 bases, with 15 bases between. The CDR3: CASRAFGFSTGELFF. The CDR3, as DNA: TGTGCCAGCAGGGCCTTTGGCTTTAGCACCGGGGAGCTGTTTTTT.

A note on this clonotype: A far larger clone is one nucleotide away, so this likely arose from a read error. This chain connects TRBV10-3 to TRBJ2-7, with D maybe TRBD1 (6 bases). The germline CDR1 and CDR2 sequences are ENHRY and SYGVKD. The CDR3 totals 15 residues. With 5 bases removed from V and 0 bases from J, the gap between germline ends came to 14 bases. For the CDR3, the DNA is TGTGCCATCAGTTTTACGTACAGGGTCTCCTACGAGCAGTACTTC. Encoded protein: CAISFTYRVSYEQYF.

This clonotype came up many times. The chain has TRBV21-1 and TRBJ2-2; no DNA check was done on the table's D call, TRBD2. TRBV21-1 is given as a pseudogene. This CDR3 region has 17 residues. The CDR3 region has the DNA TGTGCCAGCCTGGGTAGCGGGGGAGGCGGCAGGACCGGGGAGCTGTTTTTT. It codes for CASLGSGGGGRTGELFF.

This clonotype was recorded at least ten times. This rearrangement joins TRBV29-1 to TRBJ2-7; D is ambiguous. Germline-derived CDR1 and CDR2 are SQVTM and ANQGSEA. V dropped 4 bases and J dropped 1 base, with 5 bases sitting between them. The CDR3 loop spans 11 amino acids. The CDR3: CSVGDSYEQYF. The CDR3 DNA reads TGCAGCGTTGGTGATTCCTACGAGCAGTACTTC.

This clonotype was counted many times. This chain connects TRBV18 to TRBJ1-4, with D uncertain. Germline CDR1 is KGHSH and CDR2 is LQKENI. CDR3 length: 15 residues. V lost 3 bases and J lost 5, with 13 bases in between. The CDR3 coding sequence is TGTGCCAGCTCACCCCCCGGACTCGGGAATGAAAAACTGTTTTTT. Its translation is CASSPPGLGNEKLFF.

This clonotype occurred many times. This chain links TRBV21-1 with TRBJ2-5. TRBV21-1 is listed as a pseudogene. The CDR3 has 18 residues. In DNA form, the CDR3 reads TGTGCCAGCAGCAAAGGAAGAATCGGCCGAATTGTCCAAGAGACCCAGTACTTC. Translating it yields CASSKGRIGRIVQETQYF.

This clonotype was seen at least ten times. V gene TRBV3-1 combines with J gene TRBJ2-2; 8 nucleotides agree with TRBD1. J lost 5 bases, V lost 2 bases, and 7 bases had no gene match. This CDR3 comprises 16 residues. The germline V gene has CDR1 LGHDT and CDR2 YNNKEL (reference sequence). CDR3: CASSQPRGLGTGELFF. The CDR3, as DNA: TGTGCCAGCAGCCAACCCAGGGGGCTAGGTACCGGGGAGCTGTTTTTT.

The table lists this clonotype with a few counts. The V gene is TRBV12-3 or TRBV12-4, the J gene TRBJ1-1; D gene unclear. This CDR3 is built from 13 residues. Trimming took off 5 bases at V and 2 bases at J, with 9 bases between the two ends. The CDR3 loop is CASSQQRNTEAFF. The CDR3 bases are TGTGCCAGCAGTCAGCAACGCAACACTGAAGCTTTCTTT.